This entry describes one T cell receptor beta chain. One end of the junction does not line up with germline, which may come from a read error. One entry per CDR3 protein, called by TCRdb with MiXCR from the reads. The data show roughly 11,000 distinct CDR3 sequences, roughly 60% seen once. This sample is part of a study of tumor-infiltrating lymphocytes in oesophageal squamous cell carcinoma. The CDR3 sequence is 14 residues long. Sequencing used blood. This TCR was sampled from a female donor with esophageal squamous cell carcinoma. The J gene is TRBJ2-7, the V gene TRBV5-3; 8 nucleotides match TRBD2. The J call may be in error: the DNA end matches TRBJ2-5 better. TRBV5-3 qualifies as an ORF whose function is uncertain. DNA of the CDR3: TGTGCCAGCAGCTCCTCCGGGGGGGGCGAGACCCAGTACTTC. This sequence encodes CASSSSGGGETQYF.